This T cell receptor beta chain derives from a study of T cells in Graves' hyperthyroidism and ophthalmopathy. The study, taken as a whole, reports: The model made its ophthalmopathy prediction, and onset followed a median approximately six months later.

In its sample, this clonotype was seen many times. Its matching antigen is unknown. The CDR3 totals 15 residues. V was cut by 1 base and J by 4 bases, with 13 bases left in between. CDR1 and CDR2 (germline): KGHSH, LQKENI. Patients aged 18 to 65 had newly diagnosed hyperthyroidism of under 2 months' duration. Uncontrolled infection, other autoimmune disease, pregnancy or lactation barred patients from enrollment. Preceding any ophthalmopathy symptoms, the blood sample dates from first hyperthyroidism diagnosis. The CDR3 regions of TCR beta were amplified from RNA transcripts. HTBI primers were employed in a first-round RT-PCR of the TCR CDR3. One entry per CDR3 protein, called by TCRdb with MiXCR from the multiplex PCR reads. The repertoire holds more than 350,000 distinct CDR3 sequences, with roughly 15% as singletons.

The V call is TRBV18, the J call TRBJ1-1, with D perhaps TRBD1 (6 bases). The source is a woman in her 30s with Graves' hyperthyroidism that later progressed to Graves' ophthalmopathy. What was sequenced was blood. CDR3: CASSPLERGSTEAFF. The CDR3 DNA follows: TGTGCCAGCTCACCACTAGAGAGGGGGTCCACTGAAGCTTTCTTT.